The present TCR beta chain was sequenced within a study of blood T cells in healthy people across ages. Overall study results and limits: Whereas aged donors had fewer naive CD4+ cells, long-lived donors had more of them and higher diversity.

Germline CDR1 and CDR2: SNHLY and FYNNEI. This CDR3 region has 14 residues. The V gene lost 6 bases and the J gene lost 0 bases, with 12 bases spanning the gap. It was with a sample-barcoded 5' primer and a J-beta primer mix that a second PCR of roughly 7 to 12 cycles was run. TCRdb re-analysed the 5' RACE reads in MiXCR, keeping a single row per CDR3 protein. The repertoire holds 800,000 to 950,000 distinct CDR3 sequences, with almost 30% as singletons. In its sample, this clonotype was seen a few times. Its antigen remains unknown. Extraction yielded at least 6 micrograms of total RNA per sample. The data also belong to a second study, concerning T cells of mothers and their children. According to that study: Samples came from a few healthy Caucasian mothers and their six children.

The chain carries TRBV2 and TRBJ2-7, with D unresolved. The TCR originated in a woman aged 40 to 55 in good health. What was sequenced was blood. The CDR3 sequence is CASSRESTSYEQYF. Here the CDR3 DNA reads TGTGCCAGCAGCCGAGAGTCGACCTCCTACGAGCAGTACTTC.